The 15 T cell receptor beta chains given below trace back to one sample, sequenced in a study of control samples from healthy donors and cancer patients. Measured with immunoSEQ multiplex PCR; TCRdb has only the in-frame clones, and not every one. The data contain 170,000 or so clones, about 93% of them singletons. The sequencing sample was made of blood. Receptors were obtained from a man younger than 35 in good health.

J is TRBJ2-7 and V is TRBV28; perhaps TRBD2 as D (7 bases). V was shortened by 6 bases and J by 2 bases, with 26 bases between the two germline ends. Germline V gene data show CDR1 as MDHEN and CDR2 as SYDVKM. This CDR3 has 18 residues. The CDR3 spells CASRVPGVGGAAAYEQYF. In nucleotides, the CDR3 is TGTGCCAGCAGAGTTCCGGGTGTTGGGGGGGCGGCCGCCTACGAGCAGTACTTC.

The V gene is TRBV5-3, the J gene TRBJ1-5; D may be TRBD1 (5 bases). TRBV5-3 is identified as an open reading frame with a role that is uncertain. V was shortened by 4 bases and J by 5 bases, with 13 bases between the two germline ends. The CDR3 is 14 amino acids. CDR3 in amino acids: CARSNPGGDQPQHF. CDR3 nucleotide sequence: TGTGCCAGAAGCAATCCTGGGGGAGATCAGCCCCAGCATTTT.

CDR3 residues: CASSSSGGRDTQYF. The CDR3 bases are TGTGCCAGCAGCTCTTCGGGGGGTAGAGATACGCAGTATTTT. The chain employs TRBV5-4 and TRBJ2-3; 7 bases align to TRBD2. The junction had 6 bases not matched to a gene; V was cut back by 3 bases and J by 5 bases. The length of the CDR3 is 14 residues. The germline gives CDR1 SGHNT, CDR2 YYREEE (reference sequence).

The rearrangement uses TRBV19 and TRBJ1-2; D uncertain. Germline V gene sequence: CDR1 LNHDA, CDR2 SQIVND (reference sequence). The CDR3 length is 15 residues. Trimming shortened V by 5 bases and J by 1 base, and 14 bases separated the two germline ends. The CDR3 protein is CASSVRPGNNYGYTF. DNA of the CDR3: TGTGCCAGTAGTGTCCGCCCGGGGAATAACTATGGCTACACCTTC.

The V gene is TRBV12-2, the J gene TRBJ2-7; no check of the table's D call, TRBD2, against the DNA was made. TRBV12-2 is noted as a pseudogene. CDR3 length: 13 residues. The DNA of the CDR3 is TGTGCAAGTCGCTTTAGTTACCATGGCGAGCAGTACTTC. Translated: CASRFSYHGEQYF.

The chain links TRBV7-9 to TRBJ2-7; no firm D call. Trimming left V 2 bases short and J 2 bases short, with 4 bases between. In germline, CDR1 is SEHNR, CDR2 FQNEAQ (reference sequence). The CDR3 extends over 12 amino acids. The CDR3 sequence: CASSLHPYEQYF. The CDR3 nucleotides read TGTGCCAGCAGCTTACACCCCTACGAGCAGTACTTC. Combining the CDR3 with reference TRBV7-9 and TRBJ2-7 gives the whole variable domain DTGVSQNPRHKITKRGQNVTFRCDPISEHNRLYWYRQTLGQGPEFLTYFQNEAQLEKSRLLSDRFSAERPKGSFSTLEIQRTEQGDSAMYLCASSLHPYEQYFGPGTRLTVT.

This clone was detected only once. The V and J genes are TRBV25-1 and TRBJ1-2; the D gene is possibly TRBD1 (5 bases). The ends were cut back, 8 bases at V and 3 bases at J, with 19 bases in the middle. The germline V gene has CDR1 MGHDK and CDR2 SYGVNS. The CDR3 has 15 residues. CDR3 amino acids: CASALGLLGDYGYTF. Here the CDR3 DNA reads TGTGCCAGCGCCCTGGGTCTTCTGGGGGACTATGGCTACACCTTC.

J is TRBJ1-1 and V is TRBV20-1, with 7 bases matching TRBD1. V was pared by 6 bases and J by 5 bases, with 3 bases of the junction left unmatched. Germline CDR1 and CDR2: DFQATT and SNEGSKA (reference sequence). The CDR3 runs 11 residues. CDR3 residues: CSASQGTEAFF. CDR3 sequence (DNA): TGCAGTGCATCACAGGGGACTGAAGCTTTCTTT.

The chain has TRBV28 and TRBJ1-2; D call uncertain. V lost 2 bases, J lost 4 bases, and 11 bases lay in between. The CDR3 spans 14 residues. Germline V CDR1 and CDR2: MDHEN, SYDVKM. The CDR3 loop reads CASSLAPGSYGYTF. The CDR3 region has the DNA TGTGCCAGCAGTTTAGCACCGGGTAGCTATGGCTACACCTTC.

The V and J genes are TRBV19 and TRBJ1-6; tentatively, D is TRBD1 (6 bases). Germline V gene data show CDR1 as LNHDA and CDR2 as SQIVND (reference sequence). V lost 2 bases and J lost 10, with 18 bases in between. This CDR3 spans 16 amino acids. The chain's CDR3 is CASSISGGGLGSPLHF. CDR3 DNA sequence: TGTGCCAGTAGTATAAGTGGCGGGGGGCTAGGCTCACCCCTCCACTTT.

The chain uses TRBV18 and TRBJ2-7, with TRBD1 matching over 7 bases. V was pared by 6 bases and J by 4 bases, with 9 bases of the junction left unmatched. Germline V gene data show CDR1 as KGHSH and CDR2 as LQKENI. The CDR3 totals 14 residues. CDR3 in amino acids: CASSLDRVGYEQYF. For the CDR3, the DNA is TGTGCCAGCTCTCTTGACAGGGTAGGTTACGAGCAGTACTTC.

V is TRBV15 and J is TRBJ2-7; 7 positions match TRBD1. With 1 base clipped from V and 0 bases from J, the junction kept 6 bases outside the gene matches. The CDR3 totals 16 residues. The V gene's germline CDR1 is LNHNV and CDR2 YYDKDF (reference sequence). The CDR3 DNA reads TGTGCCACCAGCAGAGCGTCGACAGGGAGCTCCTACGAGCAGTACTTC. This translates into CATSRASTGSSYEQYF. The complete variable domain, with remaining parts taken from reference TRBV15 and TRBJ2-7, reads DAMVIQNPRYQVTQFGKPVTLSCSQTLNHNVMYWYQQKSSQAPKLLFHYYDKDFNNEADTPDNFQSRRPNTSFCFLDIRSPGLGDTAMYLCATSRASTGSSYEQYFGPGTRLTVT.

The chain carries TRBV28 and TRBJ2-6; TRBD1 aligns across 8 bases. The CDR3 is 18 residues long. Germline V gene sequence: CDR1 MDHEN, CDR2 SYDVKM. The trim removed 4 bases at V and 2 bases at J, leaving 10 bases unmatched. The CDR3, as DNA: TGTGCCAGCAGTTCCGGACAGGGCGGACCTCCTGGGGCCAACGTCCTGACTTTC. It specifies CASSSGQGGPPGANVLTF.

The sample holds one count of this clone. The chain recombines TRBV5-1 with TRBJ2-6; D is ambiguous. CDR3 length: 18 amino acids. Trimming pared 4 bases from V and 0 bases from J, leaving 17 bases between. CDR1 is SGHRS and CDR2 is YFSETQ in the germline V gene. The CDR3 protein is CASSPFGQESSGANVLTF. The CDR3, as DNA: TGCGCCAGCAGCCCATTCGGCCAGGAGAGCTCTGGGGCCAACGTCCTGACTTTC.

The chain recombines TRBV28 with TRBJ2-1; 10 nucleotides agree with TRBD2. This CDR3 spans 18 amino acids. Germline V gives CDR1 MDHEN, CDR2 SYDVKM. The V and J ends lost 3 bases and 2 bases, in that order; junction bases with no gene match: 10. CDR3 loop: CASSFGNQLAGTYNEQFF. In DNA form, the CDR3 reads TGTGCCAGCAGTTTTGGGAACCAACTAGCGGGGACCTACAATGAGCAGTTCTTC.